Listed below are T cell receptor beta chains from one sample, sequenced in a study of long-term antiretroviral therapy in people with HIV. The assay was immunoSEQ multiplex PCR, and TCRdb's table has in-frame clones only and misses some. Of 20,000 to 30,000 clones listed, approximately 79% are singletons. The specimen comprised unsorted PBMCs, sampled 1.2 years after starting antiretroviral therapy. The receptors here all came from a woman between 40 and 50 years old with HIV. Both conserved end residues are part of each CDR3. Fields, in order: V gene, J gene, clone size, D gene, CDR3 DNA, CDR3 protein. A D gene is named only where the DNA matches it firmly. Part of the rows lack a size; the others show once, few, many or a class for expanded clones.

TRBV10-1	TRBJ2-3	NA	NA	TGCGCCAGCAGTCTTGGAGCTAGCACAGATACGCAGTATTTT	CASSLGASTDTQYF
TRBV30	TRBJ1-2	few	NA	TGTGCCTGGATGCGGGGCAGGGGAATGGGGGTTAGCTATGGCTACACCTTC	CAWMRGRGMGVSYGYTF
TRBV5-1	TRBJ2-1	once	TRBD2	TGCGCCAGCAGCTTAGGGTCGGGGACTAGCGCAATTAATGAGCAGTTCTTC	CASSLGSGTSAINEQFF
TRBV9	TRBJ1-1	few	NA	TGTGCCAGCAGCGTAACCGGAATGAACACTGAAGCTTTCTTT	CASSVTGMNTEAFF
TRBV4-3	TRBJ2-3	NA	TRBD1	TGCGCCAGCAGCCAACAGACAGGGCTCGCAGATACGCAGTATTTT	CASSQQTGLADTQYF
TRBV5-6	TRBJ2-7	once	NA	TGTGCCAGCAGCACAATAGACTACGAGCAGTACTTC	CASSTIDYEQYF
TRBV7-9	TRBJ1-2	NA	TRBD1	TGTGCCAGCAGTCGGATGCAGGGGGACTATGGCTACACCTTC	CASSRMQGDYGYTF
TRBV30	TRBJ1-1	NA	TRBD1	TGTGCCTGGAGCCGGACAGGGGGCGAAACTGAAGCTTTCTTT	CAWSRTGGETEAFF
TRBV27	TRBJ2-3	NA	TRBD1	TGTGCCAGCAGGATTAACAGGGGGGTGGCAGATACGCAGTATTTT	CASRINRGVADTQYF
TRBV18	TRBJ2-5	NA	NA	TGTGCCAGCTCACCACAGGGATCCGGGGAGACCCAGTACTTC	CASSPQGSGETQYF
TRBV11-2	TRBJ1-5	NA	NA	TGTGCCAGCAGCTACGGACAGACCAATCAGCCCCAGCATTTT	CASSYGQTNQPQHF
TRBV9	TRBJ2-5	once	TRBD2	TGTGCCAGCAGCCTCATGGGGGAGGGCGGGGAGACCCAGTACTTC	CASSLMGEGGETQYF
TRBV7-9	TRBJ2-1	NA	NA	TGTGCCAGCAGCTTAGAGTGGGGGCAAGAGCAGTTCTTC	CASSLEWGQEQFF
TRBV30	TRBJ2-7	NA	NA	TGTGCCTGGAGTTCTCTGGTAGGGCAGTACTTC	CAWSSLVGQYF
TRBV19	TRBJ2-7	NA	TRBD1	TGTGCCAGTAGTATATCGGACAGGGCCTACTACGAGCAGTACTTC	CASSISDRAYYEQYF
TRBV4-2	TRBJ1-5	NA	TRBD1	TGTGCCAGCAGCCAAGCCCGGGACAGGGTCTTTCAGCCCCAGCATTTT	CASSQARDRVFQPQHF
TRBV19	TRBJ1-2	NA	NA	TGTGCCAGTAGTATGGGGGCCGGCTACACCTTC	CASSMGAGYTF
TRBV2	TRBJ1-5	few	NA	TGTGCCAGCAGTGTTCAGGGGCAGCCCCAGCATTTT	CASSVQGQPQHF
TRBV4-3	TRBJ1-2	NA	NA	TGCGCCAGCAGCCAGACAGCCTTTAACTATGGCTACACCTTC	CASSQTAFNYGYTF
TRBV9	TRBJ1-2	NA	TRBD1	TGTGCCAGCAGCTCCCCCGGGACAGGGGAGTTAGGGAACTATGGCTACACCTTC	CASSSPGTGELGNYGYTF
TRBV9	TRBJ1-1	NA	NA	TGTGCCAGCAGCCCGCGAGGACAGACTGAAGCTTTCTTT	CASSPRGQTEAFF
TRBV30	TRBJ1-1	NA	NA	TGTGCCTGGGGATTCGGCCACGCGAACACTGAAGCTTTCTTT	CAWGFGHANTEAFF
TRBV5-1	TRBJ2-3	NA	TRBD2	TGCGCCAGCAGCCCTAGACCTTATAGCGGGAGCACAGATACGCAGTATTTT	CASSPRPYSGSTDTQYF
TRBV11-2	TRBJ2-4	few	NA	TGTGCCAGCAGCCAAGGGGGGGTCATTCAGTACTTC	CASSQGGVIQYF
TRBV7-9	TRBJ1-2	NA	NA	TGTGCCAGCAGCTTAGATTCCGGGGTTGGCTACACCTTC	CASSLDSGVGYTF
TRBV10-3	TRBJ2-3	once	NA	TGTGCCATCACCGAGGAGGGGGACCGCCCTAGCACAGATACGCAGTATTTT	CAITEEGDRPSTDTQYF
TRBV11-3	TRBJ1-1	NA	NA	TGTGCCAGCAGCTTAGATGGCACCCCCGGGGCTGAAGCTTTCTTT	CASSLDGTPGAEAFF
TRBV23-1	TRBJ2-2	NA	NA	TGCGCCAGCAGTCAAAGGCAGGATCCCGGGGAGCTGTTTTTT	CASSQRQDPGELFF
TRBV4-1	TRBJ1-1	NA	NA	TGCGCCAGCAGCCAAGCAGGCGGGAGGGTGTCTGAAGCTTTCTTT	CASSQAGGRVSEAFF
TRBV11-3	TRBJ1-2	NA	NA	TGTGCCAGCAGCTTAGAATGGGGGGATGGCTACACCTTC	CASSLEWGDGYTF
TRBV29-1	TRBJ1-4	NA	NA	TGCAGCGGGGCCAGGGATGAAAAACTGTTTTTT	CSGARDEKLFF
TRBV6-6	TRBJ1-2	few	TRBD1	TGTGCCAGCAGGGCGACCGGGACAGAGTTCGACTATGGCTACACCTTC	CASRATGTEFDYGYTF
TRBV12-5	TRBJ1-4	NA	TRBD1	TGTGCTAGTGGCCCCGGACAGGGGAGTGAAAAACTGTTTTTT	CASGPGQGSEKLFF
TRBV15	TRBJ2-2	NA	TRBD1	TGTGCCACCAGCAGAGGACAGGGGGCGGTTCTCGGGGAGCTGTTTTTT	CATSRGQGAVLGELFF
TRBV4-1	TRBJ2-1	NA	TRBD2	TGCGCCAGCAGCTTTATGGCTAGCGGATACAATGAGCAGTTCTTC	CASSFMASGYNEQFF
TRBV5-1	TRBJ2-1	NA	TRBD2	TGCGCCAGCAGCCGCCTGGGACTAGCGGACCCACCAGCTCCTGATGAGCAGTTCTTC	CASSRLGLADPPAPDEQFF
TRBV10-3	TRBJ2-3	NA	NA	TGTGCCATCAGTGAGTCATCAGGGACGACAGATACGCAGTATTTT	CAISESSGTTDTQYF
TRBV7-9	TRBJ1-3	NA	TRBD1	TGTGCCAGCAGCTTCGGGACAGGGGGCTCTGGAAACACCATATATTTT	CASSFGTGGSGNTIYF
TRBV7-2	TRBJ1-3	NA	NA	TGTGCCAGCAGCTTATCCGTCCTTCCTGGAAACACCATATATTTT	CASSLSVLPGNTIYF
TRBV5-1	TRBJ1-2	NA	TRBD1	TGCGCCAGCAGCTTGGGGACAGGGACTAACTATGGCTACACCTTC	CASSLGTGTNYGYTF
TRBV28	TRBJ2-7	NA	TRBD1	TGTGCCAGCAGTTTGTACAGGGACAGCACCTACGAGCAGTACTTC	CASSLYRDSTYEQYF
TRBV7-9	TRBJ1-1	NA	NA	TGTGCCGCCCAAAGCTCTCTGACCGTAAACACTGAAGCTTTCTTT	CAAQSSLTVNTEAFF
TRBV11-3	TRBJ1-6	NA	TRBD1	TGTGCCAGCAGCCCAACCGGGACAGGTTTTAATTCACCCCTCCACTTT	CASSPTGTGFNSPLHF
TRBV19	TRBJ1-2	NA	TRBD1	TGTGCCAGTTCCCCGGGACAGGGTTATGGCTACACCTTC	CASSPGQGYGYTF
TRBV19	TRBJ2-7	NA	NA	TGTGCCAGTAGTATAGAACTAGCCTACGAGCAGTACTTC	CASSIELAYEQYF
TRBV27	TRBJ2-2	NA	NA	TGTGCCAGCAGTTTCTTGAACACCGGGGAGCTGTTTTTT	CASSFLNTGELFF
TRBV5-1	TRBJ1-1	once	TRBD1	TGCGCCAGCAGCTGGGAGGGGAGGACAGGGGCTGAAGCTTTCTTT	CASSWEGRTGAEAFF
TRBV29-1	TRBJ1-1	NA	NA	TGCCGAAGACAGAACACTGAAGCTTTCTTT	CRRQNTEAFF
TRBV2	TRBJ2-1	NA	TRBD2	TGTGCCAGTTCTAGCGGGAGTTCCTACAATGAGCAGTTCTTC	CASSSGSSYNEQFF
TRBV15	TRBJ1-3	few	NA	TGTGCCACCAGCAGAGATCGGGGGAGCTCTGGAAACACCATATATTTT	CATSRDRGSSGNTIYF
TRBV6-1	TRBJ2-2	NA	NA	TGTGCCAGCAGTGAAGCGCTTCGGGGTATCGGGGAGCTGTTTTTT	CASSEALRGIGELFF
TRBV2	TRBJ1-5	NA	NA	TGTGCCAGCAGTGAAGTTGGGGTTAGCAATCAGCCCCAGCATTTT	CASSEVGVSNQPQHF
TRBV4-1	TRBJ2-5	NA	TRBD1	TGCGCCAGCAGCCAGACAGGGTTGCAAGAGACCCAGTACTTC	CASSQTGLQETQYF
TRBV7-9	TRBJ2-3	NA	NA	TGTGCCAGCAGCTTAGCGAGCGGAGCGGATACGCAGTATTTT	CASSLASGADTQYF